These T cell receptor beta chains were read from a single sample in a study of blood T cell repertoires in COVID-19. Profiled with immunoSEQ multiplex PCR; TCRdb holds only in-frame clones, not every one. The sample yields 70,000 to 95,000 clones, around 90% seen once. The source material was peripheral blood. These receptors were collected from a human donor with active COVID-19. The donor label of this sample is uncertain. Both conserved end residues are part of each CDR3. A D gene is named only where the DNA matches it firmly. Clone size appears in some rows only: once, few, many, or a class for an expanded clone.

15	TRBV6-5	TRBJ2-6	.	.	CASTGLLSGANVLTF	TGTGCCAGCACAGGGTTGCTCTCCGGGGCCAACGTCCTGACTTTC
14	TRBV18	TRBJ2-5	.	TRBD1	CASSSTGAQETQYF	TGTGCCAGCTCGTCGACAGGGGCCCAAGAGACCCAGTACTTC
18	TRBV30	TRBJ2-3	few	.	CAWKRGHSRFWGTDTQYF	TGTGCCTGGAAACGTGGCCACAGCCGGTTCTGGGGCACAGATACGCAGTATTTT
18	TRBV6-1	TRBJ1-5	.	.	CASSERRGVGISNQPQHF	TGTGCCAGCAGTGAAAGGCGGGGCGTGGGAATTAGCAATCAGCCCCAGCATTTT
15	TRBV6-5	TRBJ2-2	.	.	CASSIGLANTGELFF	TGTGCCAGTTCGATTGGCCTCGCGAACACCGGGGAGCTGTTTTTT
16	TRBV7-9	TRBJ1-3	once	TRBD1	CASSLSGQAAGNTIYF	TGTGCCAGCAGCTTATCGGGACAGGCGGCTGGAAACACCATATATTTT
17	TRBV5-4	TRBJ1-2	.	TRBD1	CASSLQGAPSVDYGYTF	TGTGCCAGCAGCTTGCAGGGGGCACCCTCGGTGGACTATGGCTACACCTTC
17	TRBV5-1	TRBJ2-7	.	TRBD2	CASSFETSGAPAYEQYF	TGCGCCAGCAGCTTTGAAACTAGCGGGGCCCCCGCCTACGAGCAGTACTTC
19	TRBV3-1/TRBV3-2	TRBJ2-6	.	TRBD2	CASSQASGGPYSGANVLTF	TGTGCCAGCAGCCAAGCTAGCGGGGGGCCTTACTCTGGGGCCAACGTCCTGACTTTC
14	TRBV3-1/TRBV3-2	TRBJ1-1	.	.	CASSQDRWRTEAFF	TGTGCCAGCAGCCAAGACAGGTGGCGCACTGAAGCTTTCTTT
15	TRBV5-4	TRBJ2-5	.	.	CASSSKNTGRETQYF	TGTGCCAGCAGCTCCAAGAACACAGGGCGTGAGACCCAGTACTTC
15	TRBV7-8	TRBJ2-3	.	TRBD1	CASSPGTGISDTQYF	TGTGCCAGCAGCCCCGGGACAGGGATTTCAGATACGCAGTATTTT
12	TRBV7-9	TRBJ1-6	.	.	CASSLFNSPLHF	TGTGCCAGCAGCCTCTTTAATTCACCCCTCCACTTT
15	TRBV6-5	TRBJ2-2	.	.	CASSKGLLNTGELFF	TGTGCCAGCAGTAAGGGACTCCTAAACACCGGGGAGCTGTTTTTT
14	TRBV6-1	TRBJ1-2	.	.	CASSETRVRSGYTF	TGTGCCAGCAGTGAAACCAGGGTAAGGAGTGGCTACACCTTC
15	TRBV15	TRBJ2-1	.	TRBD1	CATRRDRGGHNEQFF	TGTGCCACCAGGAGAGACAGGGGTGGCCACAATGAGCAGTTCTTC
14	TRBV2	TRBJ1-1	.	.	CASSVLWGRTEAFF	TGTGCCAGCAGTGTCCTTTGGGGGCGTACTGAAGCTTTCTTT
14	TRBV19	TRBJ2-5	.	.	CASSIVGPGETQYF	TGTGCCAGTAGTATAGTCGGCCCGGGGGAGACCCAGTACTTC
13	TRBV12-3/TRBV12-4	TRBJ1-2	.	.	CASSLGGNYGYTF	TGTGCCAGCAGTTTGGGCGGGAACTATGGCTACACCTTC
14	TRBV11-2	TRBJ2-7	.	TRBD1	CASSSGTANYEQYF	TGTGCCAGCAGCTCCGGGACAGCCAACTACGAGCAGTACTTC
14	TRBV19	TRBJ2-5	.	.	CASSIDFGFRTQYF	TGTGCCAGTAGTATAGATTTCGGGTTTCGGACCCAGTACTTC
14	TRBV7-9	TRBJ1-3	.	.	CASRFDTSGNTIYF	TGTGCCAGCAGATTTGACACCTCTGGAAACACCATATATTTT
15	TRBV6-5	TRBJ1-2	.	TRBD1	CASSYRGQGSYGYTF	TGTGCCAGCAGTTACAGGGGACAGGGCAGCTATGGCTACACCTTC
19	TRBV10-3	TRBJ2-2	.	TRBD2	CAISESGTSGGLNTGELFF	TGTGCCATCAGTGAGTCGGGGACTAGCGGGGGCCTGAACACCGGGGAGCTGTTTTTT
17	TRBV28	TRBJ2-1	.	TRBD1	CASSLCGDSLAQTWQFF	TGTGCCAGCAGTTTATGCGGGGACAGTCTAGCCCAGACCTGGCAGTTCTTC
17	TRBV5-4	TRBJ1-2	.	TRBD1	CASSSGTGGRYVDGYTF	TGTGCCAGCAGCTCCGGGACAGGGGGCCGGTACGTTGATGGCTACACCTTC
13	TRBV10-1	TRBJ1-1	.	TRBD1	CASTRTGSTEAFF	TGCGCCAGCACCAGGACAGGTTCCACTGAAGCTTTCTTT
14	TRBV5-1	TRBJ1-2	.	.	CASSLTTGLGGYTF	TGCGCCAGCAGCCTAACCACAGGGTTGGGAGGCTACACCTTC
14	TRBV5-1	TRBJ1-1	.	TRBD1	CASSVGQRYTEAFF	TGCGCCAGCAGCGTGGGACAGAGGTACACTGAAGCTTTCTTT
14	TRBV6-2/TRBV6-3	TRBJ2-7	.	TRBD1	CASSYGTVPYEQYF	TGTGCCAGCAGTTACGGGACAGTGCCCTACGAGCAGTACTTC
14	TRBV19	TRBJ2-3	once	TRBD1	CASKGQGAKDTQYF	TGTGCCAGTAAGGGGCAGGGGGCGAAAGATACGCAGTATTTT
16	TRBV6-5	TRBJ2-4	.	TRBD1	CASSYSRTGVKNIQYF	TGTGCCAGCAGTTACTCCCGGACAGGGGTCAAAAACATTCAGTACTTC
15	TRBV2	TRBJ1-2	few	.	CASSEGIGGYYGYTF	TGTGCCAGCAGTGAAGGAATCGGAGGGTACTATGGCTACACCTTC
14	TRBV7-2	TRBJ1-1	few	.	CASSLALANTEAFF	TGTGCCAGCAGCTTAGCGTTGGCGAACACTGAAGCTTTCTTT
16	TRBV4-3	TRBJ1-2	.	TRBD1	CASSQDFRGRGGGYTF	TGCGCCAGCAGCCAAGATTTTAGGGGGCGCGGTGGTGGCTACACCTTC
14	TRBV20-1	TRBJ1-1	.	.	CSASTGLITAEAFF	TGCAGTGCTAGTACGGGACTCATAACCGCTGAAGCTTTCTTT
17	TRBV7-2	TRBJ2-1	.	TRBD1	CASSLDRGANFYNEQFF	TGTGCCAGCAGCTTAGACAGGGGGGCGAATTTCTACAATGAGCAGTTCTTC
14	TRBV27	TRBJ2-2	.	TRBD2	CASSLWGEGGELFF	TGTGCCAGCAGTTTATGGGGGGAGGGCGGGGAGCTGTTTTTT
13	TRBV5-1	TRBJ1-2	.	.	CASSLEGERGYTF	TGCGCCAGCAGCTTGGAGGGGGAACGTGGCTACACCTTC
18	TRBV11-2	TRBJ1-2	.	.	CASSFLFSSISEDYGYTF	TGTGCCAGCAGCTTCTTGTTCTCCTCCATTAGCGAGGACTATGGCTACACCTTC
17	TRBV6-2/TRBV6-3	TRBJ2-5	.	TRBD2	CASSYSVSSGRQETQYF	TGTGCCAGCAGTTACTCGGTTTCTAGCGGCCGCCAAGAGACCCAGTACTTC
16	TRBV5-6	TRBJ1-3	.	.	CASSFAPATAGNTIYF	TGTGCCAGCAGCTTCGCCCCCGCGACAGCTGGAAACACCATATATTTT